Listed below are T cell receptor beta chains from one sample, sequenced in a study of T-cell reconstitution after alpha-beta-depleted transplantation in children. MiXCR, applied by TCRdb to the PCR reads, yields one record per CDR3 protein. The profile shows around 480,000 distinct CDR3 sequences, about 33% of them singletons. The starting material was PBMCs from the stem cell graft donor, obtained from the stem cell graft. These TCRs come from a human donor who donated a stem cell graft to a child with aplastic anemia. CDR3s include the opening cysteine and the closing phenylalanine or tryptophan. The order of the fields is clone size, V gene, J gene, CDR3 protein. Some rows have no size entry. The others give once, few or many, or a class for an expanded clone.

clone_size: NA; v_call: TRBV10-3; j_call: TRBJ2-2; cdr3_aa: CAIRGQGVGSGELFF
clone_size: NA; v_call: TRBV15; j_call: TRBJ1-2; cdr3_aa: CATTPGTGQYGYTF
clone_size: NA; v_call: TRBV7-8; j_call: TRBJ2-1; cdr3_aa: CASSLDPSGRLREQFF
clone_size: few; v_call: TRBV6-4; j_call: TRBJ2-1; cdr3_aa: CASSRDVGDNEQFF
clone_size: few; v_call: TRBV7-9; j_call: TRBJ1-2; cdr3_aa: CASSTQGVANYGYTF
clone_size: few; v_call: TRBV20-1; j_call: TRBJ2-3; cdr3_aa: CSARDQGSRDTQYF
clone_size: NA; v_call: TRBV5-1; j_call: TRBJ1-4; cdr3_aa: CASSLIPSGTGGANEKLFF
clone_size: NA; v_call: TRBV5-1; j_call: TRBJ2-1; cdr3_aa: CASREGALSYNEQFF
clone_size: NA; v_call: TRBV7-9; j_call: TRBJ1-5; cdr3_aa: CASSPGAGGHQPQHF
clone_size: NA; v_call: TRBV18; j_call: TRBJ2-7; cdr3_aa: CASSPDRGWDEQYF
clone_size: many; v_call: TRBV19; j_call: TRBJ1-5; cdr3_aa: CASSTQGAGNQPQHF
clone_size: NA; v_call: TRBV6-5; j_call: TRBJ1-5; cdr3_aa: CASSYSQGAGQPQHF
clone_size: NA; v_call: TRBV12-3/TRBV12-4; j_call: TRBJ1-5; cdr3_aa: CASSWLEHQPQHF
clone_size: NA; v_call: TRBV11-2; j_call: TRBJ1-4; cdr3_aa: CASSSSRDTEPTNEKLFF
clone_size: NA; v_call: TRBV7-9; j_call: TRBJ1-2; cdr3_aa: CASSPPESQEAYGYTF
clone_size: NA; v_call: TRBV4-2; j_call: TRBJ2-2; cdr3_aa: CASSDLKTPNTGELFF
clone_size: few; v_call: TRBV30; j_call: TRBJ2-1; cdr3_aa: CAWSVHRTSGRAGEQFF
clone_size: NA; v_call: TRBV27; j_call: TRBJ2-7; cdr3_aa: CASSLGRVYEQYF
clone_size: NA; v_call: TRBV12-3/TRBV12-4; j_call: TRBJ1-4; cdr3_aa: CASRGTGDTNEKLFF
clone_size: NA; v_call: TRBV5-6; j_call: TRBJ1-1; cdr3_aa: CASSLGTGFGEAFF